This TCR delta chain was obtained from a study of gamma-delta chains in newborns, infants, children. TCRdb reran clone calling via CATT on the reads. Of roughly 5,100 delta-chain clones in the sample, under 40% were seen once. This clone was observed a handful of times. With V trimmed by 5 bases and J by 0 bases, 22 bases remained unmatched. The germline V gene encodes CDR1 NSMFDY and CDR2 ISSIKDK. The CDR3 runs to 20 residues. The source is a child who received the measles vaccine. The sample consisted of blood. V and J are TRAV29/DV5 and TRDJ1, with TRDD3 matching over 10 bases. CDR3 sequence: CAASEEVFFTGGSYTDKLIF. In DNA form, the CDR3 reads TGTGCAGCCTCCGAGGAAGTCTTTTTCACTGGGGGATCTTACACCGATAAACTCATCTTT. Looking up the rest from reference TRAV29/DV5 and TRDJ1 gives the full variable domain: DQQVKQNSPSLSVQEGRISILNCDYTNSMFDYFLWYKKYPAEGPTFLISISSIKDKNEDGRFTVFLNKSAKHLSLHIVPSQPGDSAVYFCAASEEVFFTGGSYTDKLIFGKGTRVTVEP.